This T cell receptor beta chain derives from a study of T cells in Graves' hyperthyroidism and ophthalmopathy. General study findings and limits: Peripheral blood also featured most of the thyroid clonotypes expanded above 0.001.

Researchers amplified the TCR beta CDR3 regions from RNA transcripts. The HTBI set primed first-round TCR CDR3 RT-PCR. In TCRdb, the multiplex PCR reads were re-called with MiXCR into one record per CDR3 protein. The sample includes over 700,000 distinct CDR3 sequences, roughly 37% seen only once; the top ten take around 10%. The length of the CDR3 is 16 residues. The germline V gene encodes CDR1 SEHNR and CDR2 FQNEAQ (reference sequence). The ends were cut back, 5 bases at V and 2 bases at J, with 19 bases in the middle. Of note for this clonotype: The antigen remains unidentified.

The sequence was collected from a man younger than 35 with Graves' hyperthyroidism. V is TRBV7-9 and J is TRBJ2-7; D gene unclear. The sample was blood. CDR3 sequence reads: CASSPRASLGPYEQYF. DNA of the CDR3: TGTGCCAGCAGCCCCCGGGCTTCTTTGGGCCCCTACGAGCAGTACTTC.